These 14 T cell receptor beta chains originate from one sample sequenced in a study of T cell responses to AZD1222 COVID-19 vaccine. Sequencing used immunoSEQ multiplex PCR; TCRdb keeps in-frame clones, though not all of them. The table lists 80,000 to 100,000 clones, 80% to 90% of them singletons. The sequencing here drew on peripheral blood, taken 28 days after the second AZD1222 dose. These receptors were taken from an adult who received the AZD1222 COVID-19 vaccine.

This sequence joins TRBV11-3 and TRBJ1-1, with no clear D. V lost 0 bases, J lost 6 bases, and 14 bases lay in between. Germline values: CDR1 SGHNT, CDR2 YENEEA. CDR3 size: 15 residues. CDR3 nucleotides: TGTGCCAGCAGCTTAGATCGAGGGATCGGAGCTGAAGCTTTCTTT. Protein: CASSLDRGIGAEAFF.

This clone was picked up many times. The chain uses TRBV19 and TRBJ1-2, with no clear D. The CDR3 spans 15 residues. Trimming pared 0 bases from V and 2 bases from J, leaving 10 bases between. Germline values: CDR1 LNHDA, CDR2 SQIVND (reference sequence). CDR3 sequence reads: CASSIDRGKNYGYTF. The CDR3 DNA follows: TGTGCCAGTAGTATAGATCGCGGAAAAAACTATGGCTACACCTTC.

This sequence joins TRBV2 and TRBJ2-1, with unresolved D. CDR1 and CDR2 from the germline V gene are SNHLY and FYNNEI. The CDR3 covers 13 residues. V gave up 10 bases and J gave up 7 bases, with 17 bases separating them. CDR3 residues: CAILFRSINEQFF. In DNA form, the CDR3 reads TGTGCCATCCTGTTTCGGAGTATAAATGAGCAGTTCTTC.

This chain uses TRBV6-5 with TRBJ1-4; unclear D gene. Germline loops: CDR1 MNHEY, CDR2 SVGAGI. The CDR3 contains 13 residues. V lost 8 bases and J lost 6, with 13 bases in between. CDR3 loop: CASLPSLDEKLFF. Written as DNA, the CDR3 is TGTGCCAGCCTGCCCTCCCTGGATGAAAAACTGTTTTTT.

The V gene is TRBV19, the J gene TRBJ1-2; D is undetermined. The CDR3 sequence is 14 residues long. V lost 3 bases, J lost 0 bases, and 8 bases lay in between. The germline CDR1 and CDR2 sequences are LNHDA and SQIVND (reference sequence). In nucleotides, the CDR3 is TGTGCCAGTAGTATGGGCACATCTAACTATGGCTACACCTTC. Translation: CASSMGTSNYGYTF. Full variable domain (rest looked up from reference TRBV19 and TRBJ1-2): DGGITQSPKYLFRKEGQNVTLSCEQNLNHDAMYWYRQDPGQGLRLIYYSQIVNDFQKGDIAEGYSVSREKKESFPLTVTSAQKNPTAFYLCASSMGTSNYGYTFGSGTRLTVV.

The rearrangement links TRBV5-3 to TRBJ2-7; 10 nucleotides line up with TRBD2. TRBV5-3 is treated as an ORF (open reading frame) with a function not yet certain. The CDR3 is 14 residues long. J was trimmed by 4 bases and V by 5 bases; bases with no gene match: 6. Here the CDR3 reads CARSYPGLAYEQYF. In nucleotides, the CDR3 is TGTGCCAGAAGTTACCCGGGACTAGCGTACGAGCAGTACTTC.

This chain uses TRBV6-5 with TRBJ1-4; D not resolved. The CDR3 contains 15 residues. Trimming removed 6 bases at V and 0 bases at J, with 11 bases between. Germline assignment: CDR1 MNHEY and CDR2 SVGAGI. The CDR3 DNA reads TGTGCCAGCAGAGACTGGGCGGCAACTAATGAAAAACTGTTTTTT. Protein: CASRDWAATNEKLFF.

The V and J genes are TRBV19 and TRBJ2-4; TRBD1 matches at 8 bases. CDR1 and CDR2 from the germline V gene are LNHDA and SQIVND (reference sequence). This CDR3 comprises 13 residues. The ends lost 3 bases at V and 10 bases at J; junction bases unmatched: 5. The CDR3 reads CASSIGTGGIQYF. The CDR3 region has the DNA TGTGCCAGTAGTATCGGGACAGGAGGGATTCAGTACTTC.

The genes are TRBV28 and TRBJ1-2; D might be TRBD1 (6 bases). The length of the CDR3 is 16 residues. CDR1 is MDHEN, CDR2 SYDVKM, per germline. Trimming left V 3 bases short and J 8 bases short, with 22 bases between. CDR3: CASSFRDTLGLFGYTF. The CDR3 nucleotides are TGTGCCAGCAGTTTCCGGGACACACTCGGCCTATTCGGCTACACCTTC.

The chain has TRBV28 and TRBJ2-1, with 12 bases aligning to TRBD2. This CDR3 region has 16 residues. The V gene's germline CDR1 is MDHEN and CDR2 SYDVKM. The junction had 8 bases not matched to a gene; V was cut back by 5 bases and J by 6 bases. The CDR3 DNA reads TGTGCCAGCAGTCTGACTAGCGGGGGTCGAGGCAATGAGCAGTTCTTC. It is translated as CASSLTSGGRGNEQFF.

The V gene is TRBV12-3 or TRBV12-4, the J gene TRBJ1-2; D is perhaps TRBD1 (6 bases). CDR3 length: 12 amino acids. V was trimmed by 6 bases and J by 8 bases, leaving 13 bases between them. CDR3 in amino acids: CASRFTGTGYTF. CDR3 coding DNA: TGTGCCAGCAGGTTCACAGGGACCGGCTACACCTTC.

This chain connects TRBV18 to TRBJ2-1; TRBD1 is a possible D gene (5 bases). With 3 bases removed from V and 6 bases from J, the gap between germline ends came to 12 bases. The germline CDR1 and CDR2 sequences are KGHSH and LQKENI. This CDR3 comprises 14 residues. CDR3 protein: CASSPTVMSNEQFF. CDR3 DNA sequence: TGTGCCAGCTCACCGACAGTTATGAGCAATGAGCAGTTCTTC.

The chain is built from TRBV9 and TRBJ1-5, with D maybe TRBD1 (6 bases). The length of the CDR3 is 14 residues. From germline, CDR1 is SGDLS and CDR2 YYNGEE. Trimming pared 3 bases from V and 4 bases from J, leaving 11 bases between. The CDR3 loop is CASSAQGGNQPQHF. The CDR3 DNA sequence: TGTGCCAGCAGCGCACAGGGCGGGAATCAGCCCCAGCATTTT.

The chain recombines TRBV28 with TRBJ1-4; a possible D gene is TRBD1 (5 bases). Germline CDR1 reads MDHEN; CDR2 reads SYDVKM. The CDR3 covers 15 residues. Trimming took 2 bases from V and 0 from J, leaving 7 bases between them. CDR3 sequence reads: CASSLIGATNEKLFF. The CDR3 DNA reads as TGTGCCAGCAGTTTAATAGGGGCAACTAATGAAAAACTGTTTTTT.